Only one count was recorded for the clone carrying this TCR beta chain. This entry belongs to a study of radiation and T cells in renal cell carcinoma. Some clones are missing from TCRdb's copy, which holds only in-frame ones; the method was immunoSEQ multiplex PCR. The table shows approximately 80,000 clones, with 89% occurring only once. Sample time point: blood 4 weeks post-SBRT, at nephrectomy. Treatment of the sample: 15 Gy SBRT to primary tumor, nephrectomy 4 weeks later. V lost 9 bases and J 1 base, leaving 9 bases between the germline ends. The CDR3 contains 12 residues. Germline values: CDR1 MRHNA, CDR2 SNTAGT.

V gene TRBV6-4 combines with J gene TRBJ2-5, with D perhaps matching TRBD2 (5 bases). This receptor was taken from a woman in her 70s with renal cell carcinoma. Sequencing used blood, obtained from a patient whose treatment included radiotherapy and nephrectomy. The CDR3 reads CASLDFQETQYF. CDR3 nucleotide sequence: TGTGCCAGTCTGGACTTCCAAGAGACCCAGTACTTC.